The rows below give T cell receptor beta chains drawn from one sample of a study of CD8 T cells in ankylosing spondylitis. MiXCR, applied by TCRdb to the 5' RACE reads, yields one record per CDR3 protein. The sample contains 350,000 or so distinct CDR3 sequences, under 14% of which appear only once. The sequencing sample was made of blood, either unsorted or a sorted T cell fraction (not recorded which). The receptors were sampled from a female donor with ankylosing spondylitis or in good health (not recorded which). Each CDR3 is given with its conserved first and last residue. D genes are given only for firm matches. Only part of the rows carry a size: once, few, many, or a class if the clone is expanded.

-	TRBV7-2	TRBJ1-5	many	CASSLTHSNQPQHF	TGTGCCAGCAGCTTAACGCATAGCAATCAGCCCCAGCATTTT
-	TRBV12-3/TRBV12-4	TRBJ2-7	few	CASSAFSAAYEQYF	TGTGCCAGCAGTGCCTTTTCCGCGGCCTACGAGCAGTACTTC
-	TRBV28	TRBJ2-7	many	CASRDTSIYEQYF	TGTGCCAGCAGAGACACTAGCATCTACGAGCAGTACTTC
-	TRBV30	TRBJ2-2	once	CAWSLTRTGELFF	TGTGCCTGGAGCCTTACCAGGACCGGGGAGCTGTTTTTT
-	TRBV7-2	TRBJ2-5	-	CASVAEPQETQYF	TGTGCCAGCGTAGCGGAGCCGCAAGAGACCCAGTACTTC
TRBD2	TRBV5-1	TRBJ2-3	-	CASSTQGLAGAVDTQYF	TGCGCCAGCAGCACTCAGGGACTAGCGGGAGCGGTAGATACGCAGTATTTT
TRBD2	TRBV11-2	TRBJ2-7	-	CASSQTSGRPRQGYEQYF	TGTGCCAGCAGCCAGACTAGCGGGAGGCCCCGACAGGGATACGAGCAGTACTTC
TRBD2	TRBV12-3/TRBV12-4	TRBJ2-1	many	CASSRGTTYNEQFF	TGTGCCAGCAGTCGCGGGACTACCTACAATGAGCAGTTCTTC
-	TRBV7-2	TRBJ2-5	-	CASSLGAAGTQYF	TGTGCCAGCAGCTTAGGGGCTGCGGGGACCCAGTACTTC
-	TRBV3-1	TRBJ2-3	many	CASSHESIGEYTQYF	TGTGCCAGCAGCCACGAGTCGATCGGGGAGTACACGCAGTATTTT
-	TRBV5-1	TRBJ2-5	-	CASSLSTGQRVETQYF	TGCGCCAGCAGCTTGAGCACCGGCCAAAGAGTCGAGACCCAGTACTTC
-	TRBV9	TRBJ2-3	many	CASSVAASPDTQYF	TGTGCCAGCAGCGTAGCCGCAAGCCCGGATACGCAGTATTTT
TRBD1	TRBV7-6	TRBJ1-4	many	CASSATTGGNEKLFF	TGTGCCAGCAGCGCGACCACAGGGGGGAATGAAAAACTGTTTTTT
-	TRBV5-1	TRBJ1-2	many	CASSLEAGGGYTF	TGCGCCAGCAGCTTGGAAGCGGGGGGCGGCTACACCTTC
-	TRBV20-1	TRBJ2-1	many	CSARSHANEQFF	TGCAGTGCTAGATCCCACGCTAATGAGCAGTTCTTC
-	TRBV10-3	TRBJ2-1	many	CAISGLGGSSYNEQFF	TGTGCCATCAGCGGACTGGGAGGTAGCTCCTACAATGAGCAGTTCTTC
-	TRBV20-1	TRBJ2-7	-	CSARWGGSEQYF	TGCAGTGCTAGATGGGGGGGCAGCGAGCAGTACTTC
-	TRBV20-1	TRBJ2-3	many	CSARGGRIMVDTQYF	TGCAGTGCTAGGGGTGGACGGATCATGGTTGATACGCAGTATTTT
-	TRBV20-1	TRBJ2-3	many	CSAPPGAFTDTQYF	TGCAGTGCTCCTCCAGGGGCTTTCACAGATACGCAGTATTTT
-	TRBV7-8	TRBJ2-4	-	CASSRDLLEAKNIQYF	TGTGCCAGCAGCAGAGACCTACTCGAGGCCAAAAACATTCAGTACTTC
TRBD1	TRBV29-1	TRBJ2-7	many	CSAAGTGGSQQYF	TGCAGCGCGGCCGGGACAGGGGGTAGCCAGCAGTACTTC
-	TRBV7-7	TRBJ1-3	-	CASSLAVGNTIYF	TGTGCTAGCAGCTTAGCAGTTGGAAACACCATATATTTT
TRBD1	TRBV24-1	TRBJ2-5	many	CATGQGFEETQYF	TGTGCCACGGGACAGGGGTTCGAGGAGACCCAGTACTTC
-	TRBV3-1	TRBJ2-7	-	CASSQDFDYEQYF	TGTGCCAGCAGCCAAGATTTCGACTACGAGCAGTACTTC
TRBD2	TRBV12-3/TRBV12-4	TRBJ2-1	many	CASSSRLAGGPYNEQFF	TGTGCCAGCAGTTCTCGACTAGCGGGGGGACCATACAATGAGCAGTTCTTC
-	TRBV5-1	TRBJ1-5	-	CPSSGDGNQPQHF	TGCCCCAGCTCGGGGGACGGCAATCAGCCCCAGCATTTT
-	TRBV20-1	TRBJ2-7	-	CSGYHDVSYEQYF	TGCAGTGGATATCATGACGTTTCCTACGAGCAGTACTTC
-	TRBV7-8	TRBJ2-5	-	CASSPRASDQETQYF	TGTGCCAGCAGCCCCCGTGCTAGTGATCAAGAGACCCAGTACTTC
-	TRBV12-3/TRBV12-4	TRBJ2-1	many	CAIKIDRYNEQFF	TGTGCCATCAAGATTGACAGATACAATGAGCAGTTCTTC
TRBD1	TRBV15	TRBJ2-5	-	CATSRGPKSDRGKETQYF	TGTGCCACCAGCAGAGGCCCGAAATCCGACAGGGGTAAAGAGACCCAGTACTTC
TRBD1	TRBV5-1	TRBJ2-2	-	CASSLRTGKDGELFF	TGCGCCAGCAGCCTACGGACAGGAAAGGACGGGGAGCTGTTTTTT
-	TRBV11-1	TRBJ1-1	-	CASSLAQGYTEAFF	TGTGCCAGCAGCTTAGCGCAGGGGTACACTGAAGCTTTCTTT
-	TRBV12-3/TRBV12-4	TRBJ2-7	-	CASGLGALLNEQYF	TGTGCCAGCGGGCTTGGGGCCCTTCTAAACGAGCAGTACTTC
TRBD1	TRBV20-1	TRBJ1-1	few	CSARFGTARTEAFF	TGCAGTGCTAGATTTGGGACAGCCCGCACTGAAGCTTTCTTT
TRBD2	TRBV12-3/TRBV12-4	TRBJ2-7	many	CASRGGGYEQYF	TGTGCCAGCAGGGGCGGGGGTTACGAGCAGTACTTC
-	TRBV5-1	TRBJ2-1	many	CASNGDYNEQFF	TGCGCCAGCAACGGAGATTACAATGAGCAGTTCTTC
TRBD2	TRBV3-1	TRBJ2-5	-	CASSQGEGTQYF	TGTGCCAGCAGCCAGGGGGAGGGAACCCAGTACTTC
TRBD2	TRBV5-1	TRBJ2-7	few	CASRPREGYEQYF	TGCGCCAGCAGACCCCGGGAGGGCTACGAGCAGTACTTC
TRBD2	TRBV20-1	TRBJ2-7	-	CSAAGLAGSLYEQYF	TGCAGTGCAGCGGGACTAGCGGGTTCTCTCTACGAGCAGTACTTC
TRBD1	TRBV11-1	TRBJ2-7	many	CASSLSSTGTDYEQYF	TGTGCCAGCAGCTTGAGTTCCACCGGGACAGACTACGAGCAGTACTTC
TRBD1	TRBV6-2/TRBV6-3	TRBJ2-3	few	CASTWDRVTDTQYF	TGTGCCAGCACCTGGGACAGGGTGACAGATACGCAGTATTTT
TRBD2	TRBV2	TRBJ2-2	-	CASSETGGGTGELFF	TGTGCCAGCAGTGAAACGGGAGGGGGAACCGGGGAGCTGTTTTTT
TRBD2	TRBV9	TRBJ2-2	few	CASSSTGLATGELFF	TGTGCCAGCAGCTCCACGGGACTAGCCACCGGGGAGCTGTTTTTT
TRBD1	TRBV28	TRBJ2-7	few	CASSGRGTGSYEQYF	TGTGCCAGCAGTGGCCGCGGGACAGGGTCCTACGAGCAGTACTTC
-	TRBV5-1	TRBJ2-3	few	CASSLAEGYGTDTQYF	TGCGCCAGCAGCTTGGCGGAGGGGTATGGCACAGATACGCAGTATTTT
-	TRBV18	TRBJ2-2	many	CASYEGNTGELFF	TGTGCCAGCTATGAAGGGAACACCGGGGAGCTGTTTTTT